The 4 T cell receptor beta chains listed next were all sequenced from one sample in a study of long-term antiretroviral therapy in people with HIV. Version v3.0 of the immunoSEQ assay was performed at survey level. Sequencing used immunoSEQ multiplex PCR; TCRdb keeps in-frame clones, though not all of them. The repertoire includes more than 20,000 clones, 70% to 85% of them detected once, and 18% sits in the top ten. The sample in question was unsorted PBMCs, obtained 0.5 years before starting antiretroviral therapy. Receptors were obtained from a man in his forties with HIV.

The chain uses TRBV5-6 and TRBJ1-1; no clear D. Trimming cost V 4 bases and J 2 bases, with 6 bases left between them. The germline V gene encodes CDR1 SGHDT and CDR2 YYEEEE. The CDR3 is made up of 12 amino acids. The CDR3 spells CASSLTNTEAFF. As DNA, the CDR3 is TGTGCCAGCAGCCTGACCAACACTGAAGCTTTCTTT.

J is TRBJ2-7 and V is TRBV6-6; D perhaps matches TRBD2 (6 bases). Trimming pared 0 bases from V and 6 bases from J, leaving 9 bases between. Germline lookup yields CDR1 MNHNY and CDR2 SVGAGI (reference sequence). CDR3 length equals 13 residues. CDR3 DNA: TGTGCCAGCAGTTACTCGGAGGGGACCGAGCAGTACTTC. This encodes CASSYSEGTEQYF.

This clone was seen more than once but under ten times. This chain uses TRBV19 with TRBJ1-1; D possibly corresponds to TRBD1 (5 bases). CDR1 is LNHDA, CDR2 SQIVND, per germline (reference sequence). The CDR3 runs to 13 residues. Trimming took 5 bases from V and 8 from J, leaving 15 bases between them. DNA of the CDR3: TGTGCCAGTAGTCCCCGGGGCTTAGAGGAAGCTTTCTTT. Its translation is CASSPRGLEEAFF.

V usage is TRBV27 and J usage is TRBJ2-7, with 8 bases that match TRBD1. The CDR3 covers 16 residues. The V gene end was trimmed by 3 bases and the J gene end by 0 bases; junction bases not matched to a gene: 7. Germline loops: CDR1 MNHEY, CDR2 SMNVEV (reference sequence). In nucleotides, the CDR3 is TGTGCCAGCAGTTTCGGACAGGGCCAAAGCTCCTACGAGCAGTACTTC. Translation gives CASSFGQGQSSYEQYF.